A selection of T cell receptor beta chains follows, all from one sample in a study of cytomegalovirus exposure and HLA in healthy donors. The repertoire was sequenced with immunoSEQ multiplex PCR; TCRdb's copy has only in-frame clones and lacks some. Of about 180,000 clones listed, roughly 85% were seen once; the top ten hold 15% to 20%. Sequencing input: PBMCs. The receptors stem from a man aged 18 to 29 in good health and CMV-seropositive. The CDR3 runs from the conserved cysteine through the conserved F or W. A D gene is named only where the DNA matches it firmly. Not all rows give a size; the values are once, few, many and, for expanded clones, a class.

d_call: TRBD1
v_call: TRBV2
j_call: TRBJ2-5
clone_size: -
cdr3_nt: TGTGCCATAGGACAGGGGGTTGTGGAGACCCAGTACTTC
cdr3_aa: CAIGQGVVETQYF

d_call: TRBD1
v_call: TRBV6-1
j_call: TRBJ1-1
clone_size: -
cdr3_nt: TGTGCCAGCACGACAGGACAGGGGCTCGCTGAAGCTTTCTTT
cdr3_aa: CASTTGQGLAEAFF

d_call: TRBD2
v_call: TRBV30
j_call: TRBJ2-1
clone_size: few
cdr3_nt: TGTGCCTGGAGGAAAGGACTAGCGGGAGAAGGTGAGCAGTTCTTC
cdr3_aa: CAWRKGLAGEGEQFF

d_call: -
v_call: TRBV5-6
j_call: TRBJ2-7
clone_size: -
cdr3_nt: TGTGCCAGCCGCTTAGACGGGACCTACGAGCAGTACTTC
cdr3_aa: CASRLDGTYEQYF

d_call: TRBD2
v_call: TRBV28
j_call: TRBJ2-1
clone_size: -
cdr3_nt: TGTGCCAGCACCTCGCCGGGACTAGCGGGAGGGCGAAAGGTCAATGAGCAGTTCTTC
cdr3_aa: CASTSPGLAGGRKVNEQFF

d_call: TRBD1
v_call: TRBV27
j_call: TRBJ1-1
clone_size: -
cdr3_nt: TGTGCCAGCAGTTCAACTTCTCGACAGGGGAGTAACACTGAAGCTTTCTTT
cdr3_aa: CASSSTSRQGSNTEAFF

d_call: -
v_call: TRBV19
j_call: TRBJ2-1
clone_size: -
cdr3_nt: TGTGCCAGTAGTATGAGAGGAACCTACAATGAGCAGTTCTTC
cdr3_aa: CASSMRGTYNEQFF

d_call: -
v_call: TRBV5-1
j_call: TRBJ1-1
clone_size: -
cdr3_nt: TGCGCCAGCAGCTCCGGAGTAAACACTGAAGCTTTCTTT
cdr3_aa: CASSSGVNTEAFF

d_call: TRBD2
v_call: TRBV28
j_call: TRBJ2-6
clone_size: few
cdr3_nt: TGTGCCACCTTTTCGGGACTAGCGGGAGATGGGGCCAACGTCCTGACTTTC
cdr3_aa: CATFSGLAGDGANVLTF

d_call: -
v_call: TRBV30
j_call: TRBJ2-3
clone_size: -
cdr3_nt: TGTGCCTGGGGTGACGTAGCTAGCACAGATACGCAGTATTTT
cdr3_aa: CAWGDVASTDTQYF

d_call: TRBD1
v_call: TRBV6-4
j_call: TRBJ1-5
clone_size: -
cdr3_nt: TGTGCCAGCAGTGACGGGCAAATGAGACAGGGATCCCCCAGCCGTTGCAATCAGCCCCAGCATTTT
cdr3_aa: CASSDGQMRQGSPSRCNQPQHF

d_call: -
v_call: TRBV6-6
j_call: TRBJ1-1
clone_size: -
cdr3_nt: TGTGCCAGCAGACCCCCTACAGTGAACACTGAAGCTTTCTTT
cdr3_aa: CASRPPTVNTEAFF

d_call: TRBD1
v_call: TRBV11-3
j_call: TRBJ1-2
clone_size: -
cdr3_nt: TGTGCCAGCAGCTTATCCCTTCCGGGACAGGGGAGCGATGGCTACACCTTC
cdr3_aa: CASSLSLPGQGSDGYTF

d_call: -
v_call: TRBV7-9
j_call: TRBJ2-1
clone_size: -
cdr3_nt: TGTGCCAGCAGCTTACAGGGAACGGAAAATGAGCAGTTCTTC
cdr3_aa: CASSLQGTENEQFF

d_call: -
v_call: TRBV19
j_call: TRBJ2-1
clone_size: -
cdr3_nt: TGTGCCAGTAGTGCAGGGAAGTACTACAATGAGCAGTTCTTC
cdr3_aa: CASSAGKYYNEQFF

d_call: -
v_call: TRBV5-1
j_call: TRBJ2-2
clone_size: -
cdr3_nt: TGCGCCAGCAGCTTGTTTCCAGCGAACACCGGGGAGCTGTTTTTT
cdr3_aa: CASSLFPANTGELFF

d_call: -
v_call: TRBV7-7
j_call: TRBJ2-6
clone_size: -
cdr3_nt: TGTGCTAGCAGCGCTAAAGACAGGAAACTCTCTGGGGCCAACGTCCTGACTTTC
cdr3_aa: CASSAKDRKLSGANVLTF

d_call: TRBD1
v_call: TRBV27
j_call: TRBJ1-2
clone_size: -
cdr3_nt: TGTGCCAGCAGTCGGGACAGCGCCAGGTATGGCTACACCTTC
cdr3_aa: CASSRDSARYGYTF

d_call: -
v_call: TRBV19
j_call: TRBJ2-7
clone_size: -
cdr3_nt: TGTGCCAGTAGTGCGGACTCCTACGAGCAGTACTTC
cdr3_aa: CASSADSYEQYF

d_call: -
v_call: TRBV6-6
j_call: TRBJ1-1
clone_size: -
cdr3_nt: TGTGCCAGCAGACCCGACAGGTCTGAAGCTTTCTTT
cdr3_aa: CASRPDRSEAFF

d_call: TRBD1
v_call: TRBV6-6
j_call: TRBJ1-2
clone_size: -
cdr3_nt: TGTGCCAGCAGTAGGACCGGGACAGGGGCCTATGGCTACACCTTC
cdr3_aa: CASSRTGTGAYGYTF

d_call: -
v_call: TRBV5-1
j_call: TRBJ2-3
clone_size: -
cdr3_nt: TGCGCCAGCAGCTCACATCCTCGGGATCTTGCGCAGTATTTT
cdr3_aa: CASSSHPRDLAQYF

d_call: TRBD1
v_call: TRBV28
j_call: TRBJ1-2
clone_size: -
cdr3_nt: TGTGCCAGCAGCTCCGCCGGGGACAGCCATGGCTACACCTTC
cdr3_aa: CASSSAGDSHGYTF

d_call: -
v_call: TRBV28
j_call: TRBJ2-3
clone_size: -
cdr3_nt: TGTGCCAGCAGTTTAAGGCGGGATAGCGGAGGCAGCACAGATACGCAGTATTTT
cdr3_aa: CASSLRRDSGGSTDTQYF

d_call: -
v_call: TRBV7-3
j_call: TRBJ2-1
clone_size: -
cdr3_nt: TGTGCCAGCAGCTTTGGAGACTGGAATGAGCAGTTCTTC
cdr3_aa: CASSFGDWNEQFF

d_call: -
v_call: TRBV18
j_call: TRBJ1-1
clone_size: -
cdr3_nt: TGTGCCAGCTCACCATCAGACGGGAAAGGGTATACTGAAGCTTTCTTT
cdr3_aa: CASSPSDGKGYTEAFF

d_call: TRBD1
v_call: TRBV27
j_call: TRBJ2-2
clone_size: -
cdr3_nt: TGTGCCAGCAGGACCGGGACAGGGGGCCCCGGGGAGCTGTTTTTT
cdr3_aa: CASRTGTGGPGELFF

d_call: TRBD1
v_call: TRBV5-4
j_call: TRBJ1-2
clone_size: -
cdr3_nt: TGTGCCAGCAGCTTGGGGGACAGCTATGGCTACACCTTC
cdr3_aa: CASSLGDSYGYTF

d_call: TRBD1
v_call: TRBV5-5
j_call: TRBJ2-7
clone_size: -
cdr3_nt: TGTGCCAGCACCCTAACAGGGGTCAACTACGAGCAGTACTTC
cdr3_aa: CASTLTGVNYEQYF

d_call: TRBD1
v_call: TRBV28
j_call: TRBJ1-1
clone_size: -
cdr3_nt: TGTGCCAGCAGGTCGACAGGGGGGAACACTGAAGCTTTCTTT
cdr3_aa: CASRSTGGNTEAFF

d_call: -
v_call: TRBV6-5
j_call: TRBJ2-1
clone_size: -
cdr3_nt: TGTGCCAGCAGTACTACAGGGTTGAGCAATGAGCAGTTCTTC
cdr3_aa: CASSTTGLSNEQFF

d_call: TRBD1
v_call: TRBV5-1
j_call: TRBJ1-4
clone_size: once
cdr3_nt: TGCGCCAGCGGACAGGGGCGCTTGGATGAAAAACTGTTTTTT
cdr3_aa: CASGQGRLDEKLFF

d_call: -
v_call: TRBV30
j_call: TRBJ1-2
clone_size: -
cdr3_nt: TGTGCCTGGAGTGTCTATCCCCCTAACTATGGCTACACCTTC
cdr3_aa: CAWSVYPPNYGYTF

d_call: TRBD1
v_call: TRBV13
j_call: TRBJ2-5
clone_size: once
cdr3_nt: TGTGCCAGCAGCACCAGGGGGCGCGGAGAGATGGAGACCCAGTACTTC
cdr3_aa: CASSTRGRGEMETQYF

d_call: -
v_call: TRBV29-1
j_call: TRBJ2-7
clone_size: -
cdr3_nt: TGCAGCGGTGAGGAGGGCTACGAGCAGTACTTC
cdr3_aa: CSGEEGYEQYF

d_call: TRBD2
v_call: TRBV2
j_call: TRBJ2-1
clone_size: -
cdr3_nt: TGTGCCAGGGGGAGGGAGCGGGGGCCCGACAATGAGCAGTTCTTC
cdr3_aa: CARGRERGPDNEQFF

d_call: TRBD1
v_call: TRBV13
j_call: TRBJ2-7
clone_size: -
cdr3_nt: TGTGCCAGCAGCTTAGGGGGACAGGGGAATCCCTACGAGCAGTACTTC
cdr3_aa: CASSLGGQGNPYEQYF

d_call: TRBD1
v_call: TRBV6-1
j_call: TRBJ1-5
clone_size: -
cdr3_nt: TGTGCCAGCAGGGACCACGGGACAGGCAATCAGCCCCAGCATTTT
cdr3_aa: CASRDHGTGNQPQHF

d_call: TRBD2
v_call: TRBV7-3
j_call: TRBJ2-1
clone_size: -
cdr3_nt: TGTGCCAGCAGCTTGGCTAGCGGATTAGACGGGTCCTACAATGAGCAGTTCTTC
cdr3_aa: CASSLASGLDGSYNEQFF

d_call: -
v_call: TRBV11-2
j_call: TRBJ1-3
clone_size: -
cdr3_nt: TGTGCCAGCAGCCCAACTGAAGGAAACACCATATATTTT
cdr3_aa: CASSPTEGNTIYF

d_call: -
v_call: TRBV6-1
j_call: TRBJ1-6
clone_size: -
cdr3_nt: TGTGCCAGCAGTGAAGCGCAGGCCTCCACTTCACCCCTCCACTTT
cdr3_aa: CASSEAQASTSPLHF